The entry that follows covers one T cell receptor (beta chain) sequence. This sample is part of a study of cytomegalovirus exposure and HLA in healthy donors. CDR1 and CDR2 (germline): GTSNPN, SVGIG (reference sequence). V lost 1 base and J lost 9, with 11 bases in between. CDR3 length: 12 amino acids. Vbeta (60) and Jbeta (13) primers were used in the PCR. The assay was immunoSEQ multiplex PCR, and TCRdb's table has in-frame clones only and misses some. Counted here are approximately 41,000 clones, 65% to 85% occurring once; the ten biggest clones make up approximately 3%. This TCR was sampled from a man aged 50 to 59 in good health and CMV-seronegative. The J gene is TRBJ2-3, the V gene TRBV30; D unclear. Sequencing input: PBMCs. The CDR3: CAWSGTAGTQYF. The CDR3 bases are TGTGCCTGGAGTGGAACAGCCGGAACGCAGTATTTT.